This T cell receptor beta chain was recovered during a study of blood T cell repertoires in COVID-19. Recruited during active infection, patients (from Seattle) were subsequently followed longitudinally. Per the authors' pipeline: Reference gene primer amplification in the assay estimated nucleated cell counts. Assay used: immunoSEQ multiplex PCR; TCRdb lists only in-frame clones, some missing. V, J and clone size are those of that table, while D and trimming were read from the DNA. The table shows about 300,000 clones, with 84% occurring only once. Germline V CDR1 and CDR2: MDHEN, SYDVKM. The trim removed 6 bases at V and 6 bases at J, leaving 7 bases unmatched. The CDR3 is made up of 14 amino acids.

The clonotype comes from a human donor with COVID-19, enrolled during active disease. The donor label of this sample is uncertain. The sample comprised peripheral blood. The chain joins TRBV28 to TRBJ1-5; 8 bases match TRBD1. The CDR3 sequence: CASRSTGGFQPQHF. DNA of the CDR3: TGTGCCAGCAGGTCTACAGGGGGTTTTCAGCCCCAGCATTTT.